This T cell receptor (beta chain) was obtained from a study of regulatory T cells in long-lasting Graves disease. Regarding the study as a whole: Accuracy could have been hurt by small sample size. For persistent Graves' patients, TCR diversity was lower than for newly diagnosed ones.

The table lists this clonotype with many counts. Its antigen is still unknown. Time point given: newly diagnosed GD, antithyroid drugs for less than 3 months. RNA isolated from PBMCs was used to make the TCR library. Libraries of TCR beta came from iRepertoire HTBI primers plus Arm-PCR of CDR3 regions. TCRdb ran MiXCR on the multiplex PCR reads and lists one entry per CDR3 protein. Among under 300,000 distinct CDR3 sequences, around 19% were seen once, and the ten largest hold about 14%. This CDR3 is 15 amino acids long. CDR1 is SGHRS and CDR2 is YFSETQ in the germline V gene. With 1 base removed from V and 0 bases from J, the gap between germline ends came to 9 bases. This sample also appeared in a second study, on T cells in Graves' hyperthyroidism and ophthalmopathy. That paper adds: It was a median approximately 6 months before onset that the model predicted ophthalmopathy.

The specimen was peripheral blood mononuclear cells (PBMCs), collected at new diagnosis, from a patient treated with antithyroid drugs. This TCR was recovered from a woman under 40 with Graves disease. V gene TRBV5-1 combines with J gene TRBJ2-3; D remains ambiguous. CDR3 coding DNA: TGCGCCAGCAGCTTGAGCAGTACTAGCACAGATACGCAGTATTTT. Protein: CASSLSSTSTDTQYF.